One and the same sample provided the 6 T cell receptor beta chains below, sequenced in a study of blood T cell repertoires in COVID-19. Libraries were prepared by immunoSEQ multiplex PCR; TCRdb keeps only in-frame clonotypes and omits some of them. Counted here are 100,000 to 130,000 clones, over 60% occurring once; the ten biggest clones make up 4% to 5.5%. The sequenced sample consisted of peripheral blood. These receptors were obtained from a man in his 70s with acute or convalescent COVID-19.

The chain couples TRBV5-8 to TRBJ2-1, with 9 positions matching TRBD2. The germline V gene has CDR1 SGHTS and CDR2 YDEGEE. V lost 1 base, J lost 15 bases, and 14 bases stayed unmatched. The CDR3 runs 15 residues. The CDR3 here is CASSLSSGGFRVLFF. In DNA form, the CDR3 reads TGTGCCAGCAGCTTGTCGAGCGGGGGGTTTCGTGTTTTGTTCTTC.

This clone was seen just once. The V call is TRBV3-1 (or the pseudogene TRBV3-2), the J call TRBJ2-1; tentative D call: TRBD2 (5 bases). Looked up from germline, CDR1 is LGHDT and CDR2 is YNNKEL (reference sequence). Trimming took 3 bases from V and 4 from J, leaving 16 bases between them. The CDR3 consists of 16 residues. This CDR3 reads CASSHQDWESYNEQFF. Here the CDR3 DNA reads TGTGCCAGCAGCCACCAGGACTGGGAGAGTTACAATGAGCAGTTCTTC.

This clone was seen a single time. This sequence joins TRBV18 and TRBJ2-7; D is perhaps TRBD1 (5 bases). The ends were cut back, 6 bases at V and 2 bases at J, with 14 bases in the middle. Germline values: CDR1 KGHSH, CDR2 LQKENI. This CDR3 region has 14 residues. CDR3 sequence: CASSPGTGPYEQYF. CDR3 DNA: TGTGCCAGCTCCCCGGGCACAGGTCCCTACGAGCAGTACTTC.

The chain uses TRBV19 and TRBJ1-5; tentative D call: TRBD1 (5 bases). V was clipped by 7 bases and J by 1 base, with 17 bases between them. The germline CDR1 and CDR2 sequences are LNHDA and SQIVND (reference sequence). The length of the CDR3 is 16 residues. CDR3 DNA: TGTGCCAGTACTCCGCAAAGAAAGGGGAGCAATCAGCCCCAGCATTTT. This translates into CASTPQRKGSNQPQHF.

The J gene is TRBJ1-6, the V gene TRBV28; TRBD1 agrees at 7 bases. After removal of 4 bases from V and 8 bases from J, the junction contained 8 bases not matched to a gene. The germline V gene encodes CDR1 MDHEN and CDR2 SYDVKM. The CDR3 is 15 residues long. CDR3 loop: CASSSPSGGDSPLHF. The CDR3 DNA reads as TGTGCCAGCAGTTCCCCCTCAGGGGGTGATTCACCCCTCCACTTT.

The V and J genes are TRBV9 and TRBJ1-4; 8 nucleotides agree with TRBD1. Germline V lookup: CDR1 SGDLS, CDR2 YYNGEE. CDR3 length equals 17 residues. J was trimmed by 3 bases and V by 3 bases; bases with no gene match: 10. The CDR3 DNA reads TGTGCCAGCAGCGGCCTTCCCACAGGGGGGCCTAATGAAAAACTGTTTTTT. This sequence encodes CASSGLPTGGPNEKLFF.